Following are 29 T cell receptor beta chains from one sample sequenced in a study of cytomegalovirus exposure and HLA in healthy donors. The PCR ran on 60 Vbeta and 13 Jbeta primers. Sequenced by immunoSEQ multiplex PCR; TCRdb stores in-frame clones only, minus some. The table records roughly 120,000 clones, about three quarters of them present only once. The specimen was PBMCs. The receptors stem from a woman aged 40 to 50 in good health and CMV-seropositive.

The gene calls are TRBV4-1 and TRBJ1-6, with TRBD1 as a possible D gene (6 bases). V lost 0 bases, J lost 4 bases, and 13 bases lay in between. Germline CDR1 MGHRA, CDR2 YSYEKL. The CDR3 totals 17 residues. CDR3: CASSQDGRGQYNSPLHF. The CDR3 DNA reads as TGCGCCAGCAGCCAAGATGGGAGGGGACAATATAATTCACCCCTCCACTTT.

The DNA of the CDR3 is TGTGCCAGCAGTGAAGCGCTTCAGGGGCGAGGGTCCTATGGCTACACCTTC. Protein sequence: CASSEALQGRGSYGYTF. J is TRBJ1-2 and V is TRBV2, with D perhaps TRBD1 (6 bases). Germline V CDR1 and CDR2: SNHLY, FYNNEI. CDR3 length: 17 residues. With 0 bases removed from V and 4 bases from J, the gap between germline ends came to 18 bases.

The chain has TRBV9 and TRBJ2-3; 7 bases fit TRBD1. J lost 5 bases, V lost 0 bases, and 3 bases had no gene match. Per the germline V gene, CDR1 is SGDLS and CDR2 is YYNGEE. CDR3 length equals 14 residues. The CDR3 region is CASSVEQGLDTQYF. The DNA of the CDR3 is TGTGCCAGCAGCGTAGAACAGGGGCTAGATACGCAGTATTTT.

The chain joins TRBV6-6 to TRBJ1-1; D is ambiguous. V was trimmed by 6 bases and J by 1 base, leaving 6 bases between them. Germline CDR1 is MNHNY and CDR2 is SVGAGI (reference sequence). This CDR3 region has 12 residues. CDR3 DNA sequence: TGTGCCAGCAGGGTGGCGAACACTGAAGCTTTCTTT. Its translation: CASRVANTEAFF.

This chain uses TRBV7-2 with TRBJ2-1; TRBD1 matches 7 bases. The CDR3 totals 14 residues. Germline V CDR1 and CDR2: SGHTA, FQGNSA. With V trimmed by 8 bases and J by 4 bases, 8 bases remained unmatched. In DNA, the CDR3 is TGTGCCAGCCGTTCCGGACAGGTGTACAATGAGCAGTTCTTC. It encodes CASRSGQVYNEQFF.

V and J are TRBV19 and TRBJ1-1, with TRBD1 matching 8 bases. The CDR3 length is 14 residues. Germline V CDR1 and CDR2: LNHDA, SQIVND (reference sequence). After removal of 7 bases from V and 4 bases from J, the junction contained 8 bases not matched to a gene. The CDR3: CASTIQGAFTEAFF. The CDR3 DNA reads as TGTGCCAGTACCATCCAGGGGGCTTTCACTGAAGCTTTCTTT.

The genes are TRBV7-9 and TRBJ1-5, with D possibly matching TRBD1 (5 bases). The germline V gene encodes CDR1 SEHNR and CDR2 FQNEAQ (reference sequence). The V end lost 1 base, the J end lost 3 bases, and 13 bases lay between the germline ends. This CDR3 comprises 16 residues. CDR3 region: CASSLVGHPVNQPQHF. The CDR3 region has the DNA TGTGCCAGCAGCTTAGTAGGACACCCTGTCAATCAGCCCCAGCATTTT.

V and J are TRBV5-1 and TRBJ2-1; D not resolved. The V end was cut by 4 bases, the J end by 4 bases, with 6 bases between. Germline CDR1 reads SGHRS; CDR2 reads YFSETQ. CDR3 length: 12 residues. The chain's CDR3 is CASSPGYNEQFF. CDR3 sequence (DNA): TGCGCCAGCAGCCCCGGTTACAATGAGCAGTTCTTC.

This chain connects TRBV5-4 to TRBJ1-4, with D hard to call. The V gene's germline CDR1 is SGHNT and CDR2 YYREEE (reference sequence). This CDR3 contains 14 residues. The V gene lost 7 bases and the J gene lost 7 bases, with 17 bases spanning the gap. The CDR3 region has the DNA TGTGCCAGCGGCCCGGGGAGGGCTACTGAAAAACTGTTTTTT. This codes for CASGPGRATEKLFF.

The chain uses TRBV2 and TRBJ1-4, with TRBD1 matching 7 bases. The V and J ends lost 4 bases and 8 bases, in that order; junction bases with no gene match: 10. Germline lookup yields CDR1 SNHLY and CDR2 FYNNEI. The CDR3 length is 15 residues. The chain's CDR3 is CASSVVRQGGEKLFF. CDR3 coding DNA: TGTGCCAGCAGTGTCGTCCGACAGGGTGGCGAAAAACTGTTTTTT.

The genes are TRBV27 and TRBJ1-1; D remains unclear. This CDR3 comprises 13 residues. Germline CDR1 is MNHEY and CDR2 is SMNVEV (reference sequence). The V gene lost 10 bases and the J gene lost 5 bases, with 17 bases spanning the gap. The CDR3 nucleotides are TGTGCCACCCTAGGGCGGGGAGGGACTGAAGCTTTCTTT. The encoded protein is CATLGRGGTEAFF.

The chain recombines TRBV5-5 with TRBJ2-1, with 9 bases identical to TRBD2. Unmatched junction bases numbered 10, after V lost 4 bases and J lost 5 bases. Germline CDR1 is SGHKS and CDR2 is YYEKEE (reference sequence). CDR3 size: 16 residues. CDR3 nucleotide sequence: TGTGCCAGCAGCCCAGAGGGGAGCGGGAGGAACAATGAGCAGTTCTTC. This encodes CASSPEGSGRNNEQFF.

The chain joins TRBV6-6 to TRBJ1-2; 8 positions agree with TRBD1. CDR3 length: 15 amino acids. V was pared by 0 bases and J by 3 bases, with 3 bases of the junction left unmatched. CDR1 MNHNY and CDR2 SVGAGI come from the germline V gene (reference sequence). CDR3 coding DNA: TGTGCCAGCAGTTACTCCAAGGACAGGGACTATGGCTACACCTTC. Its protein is CASSYSKDRDYGYTF.

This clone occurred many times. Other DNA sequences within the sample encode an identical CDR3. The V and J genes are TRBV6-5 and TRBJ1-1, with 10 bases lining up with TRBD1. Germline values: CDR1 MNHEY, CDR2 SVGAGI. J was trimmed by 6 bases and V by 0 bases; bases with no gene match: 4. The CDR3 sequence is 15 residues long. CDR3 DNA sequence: TGTGCCAGCAGTTACTCTGGACAGGGGGTCGCTGAAGCTTTCTTT. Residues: CASSYSGQGVAEAFF.

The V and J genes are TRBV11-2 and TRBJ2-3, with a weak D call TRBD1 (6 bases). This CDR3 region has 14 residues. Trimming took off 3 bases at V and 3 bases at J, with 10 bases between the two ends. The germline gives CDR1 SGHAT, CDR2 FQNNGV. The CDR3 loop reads CASSFRQATDTQYF. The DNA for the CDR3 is TGTGCCAGCAGCTTTAGACAGGCTACAGATACGCAGTATTTT.

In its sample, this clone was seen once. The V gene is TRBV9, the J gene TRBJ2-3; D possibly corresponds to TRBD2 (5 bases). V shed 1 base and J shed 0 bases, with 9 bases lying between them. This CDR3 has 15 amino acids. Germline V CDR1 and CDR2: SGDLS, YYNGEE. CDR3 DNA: TGTGCCAGCAGCGTATCCAGCGGAAGCACAGATACGCAGTATTTT. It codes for CASSVSSGSTDTQYF.

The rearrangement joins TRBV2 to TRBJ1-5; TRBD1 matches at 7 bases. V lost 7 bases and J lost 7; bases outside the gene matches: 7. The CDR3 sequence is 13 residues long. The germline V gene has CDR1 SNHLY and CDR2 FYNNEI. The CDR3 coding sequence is TGTGCCAGCAATGGACAGGTTCGGCAGCCCCAGCATTTT. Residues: CASNGQVRQPQHF.

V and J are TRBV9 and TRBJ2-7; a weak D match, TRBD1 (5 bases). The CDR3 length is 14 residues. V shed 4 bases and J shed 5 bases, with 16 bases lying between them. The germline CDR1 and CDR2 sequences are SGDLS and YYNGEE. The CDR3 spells CASSPRQSWNEQYF. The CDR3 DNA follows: TGTGCCAGCAGCCCCCGACAGTCTTGGAACGAGCAGTACTTC.

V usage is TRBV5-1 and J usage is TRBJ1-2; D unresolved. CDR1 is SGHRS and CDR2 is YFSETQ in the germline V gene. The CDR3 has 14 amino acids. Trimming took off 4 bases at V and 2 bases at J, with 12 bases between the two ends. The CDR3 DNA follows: TGCGCCAGCAGCCCCGAGGATGCCAACTATGGCTACACCTTC. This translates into CASSPEDANYGYTF.

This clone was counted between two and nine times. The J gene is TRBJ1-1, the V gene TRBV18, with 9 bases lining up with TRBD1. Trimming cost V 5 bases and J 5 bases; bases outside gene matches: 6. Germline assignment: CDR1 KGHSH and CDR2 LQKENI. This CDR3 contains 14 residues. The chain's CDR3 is CASSVTGGYTEAFF. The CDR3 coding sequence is TGTGCCAGCTCAGTGACAGGGGGTTATACTGAAGCTTTCTTT.

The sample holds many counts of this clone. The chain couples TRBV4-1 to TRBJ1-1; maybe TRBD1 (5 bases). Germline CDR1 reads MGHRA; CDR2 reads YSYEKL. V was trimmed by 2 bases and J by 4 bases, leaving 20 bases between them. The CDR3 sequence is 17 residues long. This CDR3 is CASSQYGGTDYLTEAFF. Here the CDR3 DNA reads TGCGCCAGCAGCCAATACGGGGGGACGGACTACCTCACTGAAGCTTTCTTT.

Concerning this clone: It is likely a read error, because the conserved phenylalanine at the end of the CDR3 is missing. The CDR3: CASSYTYRANYGYTL. Here the CDR3 DNA reads TGTGCCAGCAGTTACACCTACAGGGCAAACTATGGCTACACCCTC. The chain employs TRBV6-5 and TRBJ1-2; D possibly corresponds to TRBD1 (6 bases). V gave up 2 bases and J gave up 2 bases, with 12 bases separating them. CDR3 length: 15 residues. Germline V gene sequence: CDR1 MNHEY, CDR2 SVGAGI.

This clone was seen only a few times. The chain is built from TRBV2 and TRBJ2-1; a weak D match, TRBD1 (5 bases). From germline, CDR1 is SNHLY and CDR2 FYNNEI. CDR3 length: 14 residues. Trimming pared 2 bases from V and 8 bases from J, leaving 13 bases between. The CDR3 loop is CASSELQGRDEQFF. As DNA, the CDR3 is TGTGCCAGCAGTGAATTGCAGGGTCGGGATGAGCAGTTCTTC.

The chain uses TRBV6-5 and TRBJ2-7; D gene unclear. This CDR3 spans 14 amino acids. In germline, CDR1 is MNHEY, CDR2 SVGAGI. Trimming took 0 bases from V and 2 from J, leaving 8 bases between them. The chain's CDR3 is CASSYSQTTYEQYF. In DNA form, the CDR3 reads TGTGCCAGCAGTTACTCGCAGACAACCTACGAGCAGTACTTC.

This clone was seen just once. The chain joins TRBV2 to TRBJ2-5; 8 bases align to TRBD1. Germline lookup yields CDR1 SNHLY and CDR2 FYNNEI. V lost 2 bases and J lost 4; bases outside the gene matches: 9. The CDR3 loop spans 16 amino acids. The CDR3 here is CASSENGQGARETQYF. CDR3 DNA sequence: TGTGCCAGCAGTGAAAACGGGCAGGGGGCGCGAGAGACCCAGTACTTC. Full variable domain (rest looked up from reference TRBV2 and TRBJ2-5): EPEVTQTPSHQVTQMGQEVILRCVPISNHLYFYWYRQILGQKVEFLVSFYNNEISEKSEIFDDQFSVERPDGSNFTLKIRSTKLEDSAMYFCASSENGQGARETQYFGPGTRLLVL.

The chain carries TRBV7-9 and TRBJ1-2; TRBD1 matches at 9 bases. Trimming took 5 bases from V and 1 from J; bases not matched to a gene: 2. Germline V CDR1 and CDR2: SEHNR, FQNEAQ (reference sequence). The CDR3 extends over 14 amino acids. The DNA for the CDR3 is TGTGCCAGCAGCCTGGGACAGGGTAACTATGGCTACACCTTC. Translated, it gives CASSLGQGNYGYTF.

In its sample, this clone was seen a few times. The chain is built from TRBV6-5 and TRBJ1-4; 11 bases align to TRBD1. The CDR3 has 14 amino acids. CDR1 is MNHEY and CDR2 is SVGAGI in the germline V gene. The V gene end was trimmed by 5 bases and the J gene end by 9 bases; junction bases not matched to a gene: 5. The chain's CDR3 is CASSRDRGTKKLFF. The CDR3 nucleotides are TGTGCCAGCAGTAGGGACAGGGGGACGAAAAAACTGTTTTTT.

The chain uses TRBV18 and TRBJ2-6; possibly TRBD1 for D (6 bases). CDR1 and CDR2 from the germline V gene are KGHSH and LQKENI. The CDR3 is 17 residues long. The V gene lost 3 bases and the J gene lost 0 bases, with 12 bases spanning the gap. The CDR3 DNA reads TGTGCCAGCTCACCTGCCCCAGGGGCCTCTGGGGCCAACGTCCTGACTTTC. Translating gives CASSPAPGASGANVLTF.

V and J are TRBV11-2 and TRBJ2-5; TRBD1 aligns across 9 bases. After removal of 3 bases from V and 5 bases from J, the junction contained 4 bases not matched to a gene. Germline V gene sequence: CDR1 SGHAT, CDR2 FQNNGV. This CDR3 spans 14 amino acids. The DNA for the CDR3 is TGTGCCAGCAGCTTTACAGGGGGCGAGGAGACCCAGTACTTC. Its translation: CASSFTGGEETQYF.